The clone carrying this T cell receptor beta chain occurred many times. Antigen unknown. This sample was included in a study of T cells in Graves' hyperthyroidism and ophthalmopathy. From RNA transcripts, TCR beta CDR3 regions were amplified. With the HTBI primer set, the TCR CDR3 went through a first round of RT-PCR. TCRdb independently ran MiXCR on the multiplex PCR reads; one entry per CDR3 protein. The table includes under 550,000 distinct CDR3 sequences, around 20% detected once. Researchers barred patients who had uncontrolled infection, other autoimmune disease, pregnancy or lactation. Each diagnosis was grounded in clinical symptoms, serum thyroxine and TRAb, thyroid ultrasound, and orbital computed tomography. From germline, CDR1 is SGHTA and CDR2 FQGNSA. Trimming at V came to 6 bases and at J to 1 base, leaving 5 bases not matched to a gene. There are 16 residues in the CDR3. Overall study findings and caveats: Before onset, by a median of around six months, the model predicted ophthalmopathy.

The V gene is TRBV7-2, the J gene TRBJ2-1; 11 bases line up with TRBD2. The sample taken for sequencing was blood. This TCR was sampled from a man in his forties or fifties with Graves' ophthalmopathy. In DNA, the CDR3 is TGTGCCAGCAGTCAAACTAGCGGGAGATCCTACAATGAGCAGTTCTTC. It specifies CASSQTSGRSYNEQFF.